Following are 28 T cell receptor beta chains from one sample sequenced in a study of response to subunit inactivated influenza vaccine. TCRdb re-derived calls from the RT-PCR reads in MiXCR, one entry per CDR3 protein. The table lists hundreds of thousands of distinct CDR3 sequences, approximately 15% of them singletons, with 11% in the top ten. Sequenced material: PBMCs from blood, taken 11 to 12 days after vaccination. These receptors came from a man in his forties or fifties who received an inactivated influenza vaccine.

This clonotype was detected a few times. The V call is TRBV2, the J call TRBJ1-6, with D unclear. This CDR3 is 13 amino acids long. Germline-derived CDR1 and CDR2 are SNHLY and FYNNEI. V lost 2 bases, J lost 8 bases, and 7 bases lay in between. The CDR3: CASSEIRDSPLHF. The CDR3, as DNA: TGTGCCAGCAGTGAAATTAGGGATTCACCCCTCCACTTT. Full variable domain (outside the CDR3, taken from reference TRBV2 and TRBJ1-6): EPEVTQTPSHQVTQMGQEVILRCVPISNHLYFYWYRQILGQKVEFLVSFYNNEISEKSEIFDDQFSVERPDGSNFTLKIRSTKLEDSAMYFCASSEIRDSPLHFGNGTRLTVT.

In this sample, this clonotype turned up a few times. The chain couples TRBV5-1 to TRBJ1-4; D remains ambiguous. The CDR3 consists of 16 residues. Per germline, CDR1 SGHRS and CDR2 YFSETQ. Trimming shortened V by 3 bases and J by 5 bases, and 17 bases separated the two germline ends. CDR3 amino acids: CASSSLHLGGNEKLFF. Written as DNA, the CDR3 is TGCGCCAGCAGCTCCCTACATTTGGGAGGGAATGAAAAACTGTTTTTT.

In this sample, this clonotype is medium-sized. CDR3 in DNA: TGCGCCAGCAGCTTCGGGACTAGCGGGGGTAGCTCCTACAATGAGCAGTTCTTC. This encodes CASSFGTSGGSSYNEQFF. J is TRBJ2-1 and V is TRBV5-1, with 14 bases lining up with TRBD2. J gave up 0 bases and V 2 bases, and 4 bases lay outside the gene matches. From germline, CDR1 is SGHRS and CDR2 YFSETQ. The length of the CDR3 is 18 residues. The whole variable domain, filled in from reference TRBV5-1 and TRBJ2-1, reads KAGVTQTPRYLIKTRGQQVTLSCSPISGHRSVSWYQQTPGQGLQFLFEYFSETQRNKGNFPGRFSGRQFSNSRSEMNVSTLELGDSALYLCASSFGTSGGSSYNEQFFGPGTRLTVL.

The chain is built from TRBV10-3 and TRBJ1-6; D might be TRBD1 (6 bases). The CDR3 length is 15 residues. Trimming removed 6 bases at V and 8 bases at J, with 17 bases between. Germline lookup yields CDR1 ENHRY and CDR2 SYGVKD. The CDR3 loop reads CAIRQAGTFHSPLHF. The CDR3 nucleotides read TGTGCCATCAGGCAGGCGGGGACATTCCATTCACCCCTCCACTTT.

This chain links TRBV30 with TRBJ2-1, with 9 bases fitting TRBD2. The junction had 16 bases not matched to a gene; V was cut back by 0 bases and J by 16 bases. Germline CDR1 is GTSNPN and CDR2 is SVGIG (reference sequence). This CDR3 is built from 15 residues. The CDR3 region has the DNA TGTGCCTGGAGTGTGATGGGGGCGCCTAGCGGGAACTTCTTCTTC. Protein product: CAWSVMGAPSGNFFF.

The rearrangement links TRBV28 to TRBJ2-3; possibly TRBD2 for D (7 bases). Trimming stripped 4 bases from V and 7 bases from J, with 24 bases between. Germline V CDR1 and CDR2: MDHEN, SYDVKM. The CDR3 has 17 residues. This chain's CDR3 is CASSYILRGAAGYTQYF. Written as DNA, the CDR3 is TGTGCCAGCAGTTATATTCTACGGGGGGCCGCGGGGTATACGCAGTATTTT. Full variable domain (remainder filled in from reference TRBV28 and TRBJ2-3): DVKVTQSSRYLVKRTGEKVFLECVQDMDHENMFWYRQDPGLGLRLIYFSYDVKMKEKGDIPEGYSVSREKKERFSLILESASTNQTSMYLCASSYILRGAAGYTQYFGPGTRLTVL.

This clonotype showed up many times. The CDR3 sequence: CASSQDWGPDTQYF. The CDR3 nucleotides are TGTGCCAGCAGCCAAGATTGGGGCCCGGATACGCAGTATTTT. The chain is built from TRBV4-2 and TRBJ2-3, with D possibly TRBD1 on 5 matching bases. The germline V gene encodes CDR1 LGHNA and CDR2 YNFKEQ. The CDR3 consists of 14 residues. Trimming took 0 bases from V and 6 from J, leaving 10 bases between them.

This clonotype was counted between two and nine times. V and J are TRBV20-1 and TRBJ2-5, with 8 bases matching TRBD1. The CDR3 extends over 16 amino acids. Per germline, CDR1 DFQATT and CDR2 SNEGSKA (reference sequence). Unmatched junction bases numbered 12, after V lost 1 base and J lost 5 bases. The CDR3 region has the DNA TGCAGTGCTAGAGGGGGGACAGGACGTGATTTCGAGACCCAGTACTTC. This codes for CSARGGTGRDFETQYF.

This clonotype was detected only a few times. The V call is TRBV6-5, the J call TRBJ1-2; D is unclear. V dropped 2 bases and J dropped 3 bases, with 13 bases sitting between them. Looked up from germline, CDR1 is MNHEY and CDR2 is SVGAGI. The CDR3 extends over 15 amino acids. Written as DNA, the CDR3 is TGTGCCAGCAGTTACCTACCGTTGAGTCACTATGGCTACACCTTC. It yields the protein CASSYLPLSHYGYTF.

The chain has TRBV5-1 and TRBJ2-5, with 7 bases fitting TRBD2. The trim removed 4 bases at V and 7 bases at J, leaving 13 bases unmatched. Germline CDR1 reads SGHRS; CDR2 reads YFSETQ. This CDR3 has 15 residues. The CDR3 here is CASSPTSAGVRTQYF. The CDR3 DNA follows: TGCGCCAGCAGCCCCACCTCGGCGGGGGTAAGGACCCAGTACTTC.

The CDR3 spells CASRSARDTQYF. The CDR3 DNA sequence: TGTGCCAGCAGGTCGGCCCGGGATACGCAGTATTTT. V gene TRBV28 combines with J gene TRBJ2-3; D unclear. V gave up 6 bases and J gave up 6 bases, with 10 bases separating them. Germline V gene data show CDR1 as MDHEN and CDR2 as SYDVKM. The CDR3 length is 12 residues.

This clonotype came up many times. The chain joins TRBV7-9 to TRBJ2-3; D is undetermined. V lost 5 bases and J lost 4, with 4 bases in between. Germline V CDR1 and CDR2: SEHNR, FQNEAQ (reference sequence). There are 11 residues in the CDR3. CDR3 in DNA: TGTGCCAGCAGCGTATCAGATACGCAGTATTTT. It translates to CASSVSDTQYF. Drawing the rest from reference TRBV7-9 and TRBJ2-3, the complete variable domain is DTGVSQNPRHKITKRGQNVTFRCDPISEHNRLYWYRQTLGQGPEFLTYFQNEAQLEKSRLLSDRFSAERPKGSFSTLEIQRTEQGDSAMYLCASSVSDTQYFGPGTRLTVL.

In its sample, this clonotype was seen many times. The chain couples TRBV5-1 to TRBJ2-5; TRBD1 or TRBD2 may be the D gene (7 bases each). The CDR3 covers 15 residues. The V end was cut by 0 bases, the J end by 2 bases, with 11 bases between. CDR1 and CDR2 (germline): SGHRS, YFSETQ. CDR3 sequence: CASSLAQGGQETQYF. CDR3 in DNA: TGCGCCAGCAGCTTGGCCCAGGGGGGGCAAGAGACCCAGTACTTC. Full variable domain (missing parts from reference TRBV5-1 and TRBJ2-5): KAGVTQTPRYLIKTRGQQVTLSCSPISGHRSVSWYQQTPGQGLQFLFEYFSETQRNKGNFPGRFSGRQFSNSRSEMNVSTLELGDSALYLCASSLAQGGQETQYFGPGTRLLVL.

V and J are TRBV14 and TRBJ2-1; D possibly corresponds to TRBD2 (5 bases). The germline CDR1 and CDR2 sequences are SGHDN and FVKESK. The V end was cut by 9 bases, the J end by 2 bases, with 17 bases between. There are 15 residues in the CDR3. In DNA form, the CDR3 reads TGTGCCAGTCTACAAACCGCGGGTACCTACAATGAGCAGTTCTTC. Translation: CASLQTAGTYNEQFF.

A few counts support this clonotype. The chain has TRBV29-1 and TRBJ1-5, with TRBD1 matching 10 bases. Germline values: CDR1 SQVTM, CDR2 ANQGSEA. This CDR3 has 13 amino acids. V trimming: 6 bases; J trimming: 4 bases; junction bases outside the gene matches: 3. The CDR3, as DNA: TGCAGCGTCTGGGACAGGGGAAATCAGCCCCAGCATTTT. Its translation is CSVWDRGNQPQHF.

This clonotype was found a few times. The rearrangement joins TRBV7-3 to TRBJ2-2; 7 bases line up with TRBD1. Germline V gene sequence: CDR1 SGHTA, CDR2 FQGTGA. CDR3 length: 14 residues. Germline trimming cut 5 bases from V and 4 bases from J; bases unmatched to any gene: 4. The CDR3 DNA is TGTGCCAGCAGCCAGGGACAGAGCACCGGGGAGCTGTTTTTT. Its protein product is CASSQGQSTGELFF.

The chain is built from TRBV27 and TRBJ2-7, with TRBD1 identical over 9 bases. Germline V CDR1 and CDR2: MNHEY, SMNVEV (reference sequence). The CDR3 totals 15 residues. V trimming: 2 bases; J trimming: 3 bases; junction bases outside the gene matches: 5. The chain's CDR3 is CASSLQTGGYYEQYF. CDR3 in DNA: TGTGCCAGCAGTTTACAGACAGGGGGTTACTACGAGCAGTACTTC.

In this sample, this clonotype turned up a few times. The genes are TRBV7-2 and TRBJ2-7; D gene unclear. Germline V gene lookup returns CDR1 SGHTA and CDR2 FQGNSA. The V end was cut by 0 bases, the J end by 6 bases, with 12 bases between. The CDR3 is 14 residues long. CDR3 sequence reads: CASSLASGFPEQYF. CDR3 bases: TGTGCCAGCAGCTTAGCTTCTGGGTTTCCCGAGCAGTACTTC.

The sample holds a few counts of this clonotype. The chain uses TRBV12-3 or TRBV12-4 and TRBJ1-5, with 9 bases that match TRBD1. Losses at the gene ends were 3 bases for V and 2 bases for J; bases not matched to a gene: 5. This CDR3 contains 16 residues. CDR3 region: CASSFTGGNGNQPQHF. DNA of the CDR3: TGTGCCAGCAGTTTTACAGGGGGCAATGGCAATCAGCCCCAGCATTTT.

There are a few counts of this clonotype. This chain uses TRBV19 with TRBJ1-2; no clear D gene. V lost 0 bases to trimming and J lost 5 bases, with 13 bases between them. From germline, CDR1 is LNHDA and CDR2 SQIVND (reference sequence). This CDR3 comprises 15 residues. The CDR3 coding sequence is TGTGCCAGTAGTATAGACGTATCGGCGTTTTATGGCTACACCTTC. Amino acid sequence: CASSIDVSAFYGYTF.

This clonotype was seen a handful of times. The CDR3, as DNA: TGTGCCAGCAGCTTGTCTCAGCGGAGGGGTACCGGGGAGCTGTTTTTT. Translating it yields CASSLSQRRGTGELFF. The chain couples TRBV5-5 to TRBJ2-2; TRBD2 is a possible D gene (6 bases). The CDR3 length is 16 residues. Germline CDR1 SGHKS, CDR2 YYEKEE (reference sequence). Between the trimmed V and J ends, which lost 1 base and 5 bases, there was a span of 15 bases.

The rearrangement uses TRBV5-1 and TRBJ1-1, with D uncertain. Germline CDR1 is SGHRS and CDR2 is YFSETQ. The CDR3 is 14 residues long. V was shortened by 0 bases and J by 2 bases, with 8 bases between the two germline ends. The CDR3 region has the DNA TGCGCCAGCAGCTTGGTTCTCTTCAACACTGAAGCTTTCTTT. Translation: CASSLVLFNTEAFF. The variable domain in full, with the rest retrieved from reference TRBV5-1 and TRBJ1-1, is KAGVTQTPRYLIKTRGQQVTLSCSPISGHRSVSWYQQTPGQGLQFLFEYFSETQRNKGNFPGRFSGRQFSNSRSEMNVSTLELGDSALYLCASSLVLFNTEAFFGQGTRLTVV.

CDR3 nucleotide sequence: TGTGCCACCAGCAGACAAGACGGGTCGCAGTACTTC. This encodes CATSRQDGSQYF. The V call is TRBV15, the J call TRBJ2-7; D is unclear. The germline V and J ends were trimmed by 2 bases and 9 bases, with 11 bases remaining between them. Germline CDR1 reads LNHNV; CDR2 reads YYDKDF (reference sequence). The CDR3 totals 12 residues.

This clonotype was seen at least ten times. The chain couples TRBV25-1 to TRBJ1-1, with D uncertain. CDR1 and CDR2 from the germline V gene are MGHDK and SYGVNS. The CDR3 runs to 14 residues. The V and J ends lost 5 bases and 4 bases respectively, with 14 bases between them. The CDR3 DNA is TGTGCCAGCAGTCCTGAATATGAGGGCACTGAAGCTTTCTTT. Its protein product is CASSPEYEGTEAFF.

This clonotype has more than one count but fewer than ten. The chain uses TRBV19 and TRBJ1-5; D is unresolved. Looked up from germline, CDR1 is LNHDA and CDR2 is SQIVND (reference sequence). This CDR3 comprises 13 residues. Trimming took off 6 bases at V and 1 base at J, with 7 bases between the two ends. The CDR3 bases are TGTGCCAGTAGGCATGGGAGCAATCAGCCCCAGCATTTT. This gives the protein CASRHGSNQPQHF.

The chain recombines TRBV5-5 with TRBJ2-1, with TRBD2 identical over 9 bases. The CDR3 spans 17 residues. Trimming removed 7 bases from V and 5 bases from J; junction bases left unmatched: 16. Germline assignment: CDR1 SGHKS and CDR2 YYEKEE (reference sequence). DNA for the CDR3: TGTGCCAGCCTCAAATTCCGGTTAGCGGGGGAGGACAATGAGCAGTTCTTC. This sequence encodes CASLKFRLAGEDNEQFF.

This clonotype showed up many times. The chain recombines TRBV30 with TRBJ2-5, with 7 bases fitting TRBD1. The ends lost 4 bases at V and 5 bases at J; junction bases unmatched: 4. This CDR3 spans 12 amino acids. From germline, CDR1 is GTSNPN and CDR2 SVGIG (reference sequence). The CDR3 reads CAWNRGGETQYF. The CDR3 DNA reads TGTGCCTGGAACAGGGGTGGCGAGACCCAGTACTTC.

CDR3 residues: CASSTKTQAGAPYEQYF. CDR3 sequence (DNA): TGTGCCAGCAGCACAAAGACCCAGGCGGGAGCGCCCTACGAGCAGTACTTC. V and J are TRBV7-9 and TRBJ2-7; TRBD2 matches 7 bases. Trimming removed 5 bases from V and 2 bases from J; junction bases left unmatched: 15. Germline CDR1 reads SEHNR; CDR2 reads FQNEAQ (reference sequence). The CDR3 is 17 amino acids.